This T cell receptor (beta chain) originates from a study of blood T cell repertoires in COVID-19. Study in general: The United States, Italy and Spain were the sources of the acute and convalescent COVID-19 samples. Sources were T cells, B-cell-depleted T cells, or PBMCs; the material itself was cDNA or gDNA.

In the original workflow: The authors estimated nucleated cell counts from reference gene primer amplification. Libraries were prepared by immunoSEQ multiplex PCR; TCRdb keeps only in-frame clonotypes and omits some of them. V, J and clone size are those of that table, while D and trimming were read from the DNA. The data contain about 140,000 clones, 84% of them singletons. Germline CDR1 and CDR2: LNHDA and SQIVND (reference sequence). CDR3 size: 16 residues. The ends were cut back, 5 bases at V and 7 bases at J, with 20 bases in the middle. This clone has just a few counts. The rearrangement joins TRBV19 to TRBJ2-2; weak D call: TRBD1 (6 bases). This receptor was identified in a woman between 50 and 59 years old with acute COVID-19. The sample comprised PBMCs or T cells enriched from blood (not recorded which). The CDR3 DNA reads as TGTGCCAGTAGTCGTAAACCAACAGGGTTCTACGGGGAGCTGTTTTTT. Its protein is CASSRKPTGFYGELFF.